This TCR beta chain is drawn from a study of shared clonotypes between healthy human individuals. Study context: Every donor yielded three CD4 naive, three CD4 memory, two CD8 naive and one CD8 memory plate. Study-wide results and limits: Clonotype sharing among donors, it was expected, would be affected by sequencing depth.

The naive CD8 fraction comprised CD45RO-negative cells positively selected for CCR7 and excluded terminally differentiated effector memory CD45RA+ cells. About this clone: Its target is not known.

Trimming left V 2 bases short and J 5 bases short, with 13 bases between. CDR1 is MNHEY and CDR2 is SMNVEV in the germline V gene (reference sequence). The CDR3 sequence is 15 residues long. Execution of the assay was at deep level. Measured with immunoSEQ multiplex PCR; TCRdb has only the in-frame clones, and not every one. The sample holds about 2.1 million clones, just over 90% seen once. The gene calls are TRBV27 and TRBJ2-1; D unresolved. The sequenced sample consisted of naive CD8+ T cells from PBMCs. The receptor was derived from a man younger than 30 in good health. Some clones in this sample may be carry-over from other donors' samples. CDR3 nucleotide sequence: TGTGCCAGCAGTTTACTCTGGGGAAGACACAATGAGCAGTTCTTC. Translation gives CASSLLWGRHNEQFF.